Listed below are T cell receptor beta chains from one sample, sequenced in a study of T cell responses to AZD1222 COVID-19 vaccine. TCRdb keeps only in-frame clones here, not all; method: immunoSEQ multiplex PCR. The repertoire has about 140,000 clones, approximately 90% of them found once; the top ten carry about 3.5%. This material consisted of peripheral blood, taken on day 0 of AZD1222 vaccination. The receptor set was obtained from an adult in good health. The CDR3 runs from the conserved cysteine through the conserved F or W. D genes are given only for firm matches. Clone size, where shown, is once, few, many, or a class for clones that have expanded.

V gene	J gene	D gene	clone size	CDR3 protein	CDR3 DNA
TRBV21-1	TRBJ2-4	-	-	CASSKVLRGPLKNIQYF	TGTGCCAGCAGCAAGGTCCTCAGGGGGCCCCTCAAAAACATTCAGTACTTC
TRBV4-1	TRBJ2-7	-	-	CASSQEPAADSYEQYF	TGCGCCAGCAGCCAAGAGCCAGCGGCGGACTCCTACGAGCAGTACTTC
TRBV5-4	TRBJ1-1	-	-	CASSFGVPNTEAFF	TGTGCCAGCAGCTTTGGGGTTCCGAACACTGAAGCTTTCTTT
TRBV24-1	TRBJ2-5	TRBD1	-	CATSAGTGTQYF	TGTGCCACCAGTGCCGGGACAGGGACCCAGTACTTC
TRBV5-1	TRBJ1-2	-	-	CASSSKTGLGYGYTF	TGCGCCAGCAGCTCCAAGACAGGCCTCGGCTATGGCTACACCTTC
TRBV19	TRBJ2-5	-	-	CASSTGRGETQYF	TGTGCCAGTAGTACGGGGAGAGGAGAGACCCAGTACTTC
TRBV27	TRBJ2-2	-	few	CASRHWGNTGELFF	TGTGCCAGCAGACATTGGGGGAACACCGGGGAGCTGTTTTTT
TRBV12-3/TRBV12-4	TRBJ2-7	-	-	CASSLAGTYEQYF	TGTGCCAGCAGTTTAGCAGGTACCTACGAGCAGTACTTC
TRBV5-1	TRBJ2-2	-	-	CASRGGGNTGELFF	TGCGCCAGCAGGGGCGGCGGTAACACCGGGGAGCTGTTTTTT
TRBV3-1/TRBV3-2	TRBJ1-5	TRBD1	-	CASTLPPGQVAIKPQHF	TGTGCCAGCACACTGCCTCCGGGACAGGTAGCAATCAAGCCCCAGCATTTT
TRBV5-4	TRBJ2-1	-	-	CASSTTDRPLNEQFF	TGTGCCAGCAGCACCACGGACCGTCCCCTCAATGAGCAGTTCTTC
TRBV25-1	TRBJ1-2	TRBD1	-	CASGDRGQSGGYTF	TGTGCCAGCGGGGACAGGGGGCAGAGCGGTGGCTACACCTTC
TRBV28	TRBJ2-1	-	-	CASRSTGYNEQFF	TGTGCCAGCAGATCGACAGGCTACAATGAGCAGTTCTTC
TRBV29-1	TRBJ2-2	TRBD1	-	CSVAGTGGKGFGGELFF	TGCAGCGTGGCCGGGACAGGGGGAAAAGGTTTCGGCGGGGAGCTGTTTTTT
TRBV5-1	TRBJ1-1	-	-	CASSLGQAAGTEAFF	TGCGCCAGCAGCTTGGGACAGGCGGCGGGCACTGAAGCTTTCTTT
TRBV10-3	TRBJ2-7	-	-	CAISDWGVSYEQYF	TGTGCCATCAGTGATTGGGGGGTCTCCTACGAGCAGTACTTC
TRBV3-1/TRBV3-2	TRBJ2-2	-	-	CASSIPGTYNTGELFF	TGTGCCAGCAGCATCCCCGGGACATACAACACCGGGGAGCTGTTTTTT
TRBV19	TRBJ1-1	TRBD1	-	CASSTSPRQGAGWLDTEAFF	TGTGCCAGTAGTACCTCCCCTCGACAGGGGGCGGGGTGGCTGGACACTGAAGCTTTCTTT
TRBV19	TRBJ1-1	-	-	CASREGFGEAFF	TGTGCCAGTAGGGAGGGGTTCGGTGAAGCTTTCTTT
TRBV12-5	TRBJ2-2	-	few	CASGFLAGSTGELFF	TGTGCTAGTGGTTTCCTCGCAGGGAGCACCGGGGAGCTGTTTTTT
TRBV19	TRBJ1-1	TRBD1	once	CASSLQGKNTEAFF	TGTGCCAGTAGTTTACAGGGGAAGAACACTGAAGCTTTCTTT
TRBV2	TRBJ1-1	-	once	CATQTGTEAFF	TGTGCCACCCAGACGGGAACTGAAGCTTTCTTT
TRBV19	TRBJ2-2	-	-	CASSIGNKNTGELFF	TGTGCCAGTAGTATTGGGAATAAGAACACCGGGGAGCTGTTTTTT
TRBV28	TRBJ2-3	-	-	CASSGGGAGSTDTQYF	TGTGCCAGCAGTGGGGGTGGCGCGGGAAGCACAGATACGCAGTATTTT
TRBV18	TRBJ2-3	TRBD2	-	CASSPAGVRETQYF	TGTGCCAGCTCACCCGCCGGGGTGCGGGAGACGCAGTATTTT
TRBV6-5	TRBJ2-4	TRBD2	-	CALKEAAGENIQYF	TGTGCCCTTAAGGAGGCAGCGGGAGAAAACATTCAGTACTTC
TRBV5-4	TRBJ2-3	-	once	CASSLVGSSSTDTQYF	TGTGCCAGCAGCTTGGTGGGCAGTTCTAGCACAGATACGCAGTATTTT
TRBV6-4	TRBJ1-1	-	-	CASRGTGGFTEAFF	TGTGCCAGCAGGGGGACGGGAGGGTTCACTGAAGCTTTCTTT